These 28 T cell receptor beta chains share one sample of origin, sequenced in a study of cytomegalovirus exposure and HLA in healthy donors. Profiling relied on immunoSEQ multiplex PCR, and the TCRdb table lists in-frame clones only, not all of them. This table holds about 88,000 clones, less than 90% found once. The sequenced material came from PBMCs. The receptors stem from a woman between 18 and 30 years old in good health and CMV-seropositive.

This sequence joins TRBV28 and TRBJ1-5; 7 nucleotides align to TRBD1. V trimming: 5 bases; J trimming: 2 bases; junction bases outside the gene matches: 3. The length of the CDR3 is 14 residues. The V gene's germline CDR1 is MDHEN and CDR2 SYDVKM. The CDR3 loop reads CASSEGARNQPQHF. In nucleotides, the CDR3 is TGTGCCAGCAGTGAGGGGGCTCGCAATCAGCCCCAGCATTTT.

This sequence joins TRBV30 and TRBJ2-7; the match to TRBD1 covers 8 bases. J was trimmed by 3 bases and V by 3 bases; bases with no gene match: 10. Germline V gene lookup returns CDR1 GTSNPN and CDR2 SVGIG (reference sequence). The CDR3 contains 15 residues. DNA for the CDR3: TGTGCCTGGAGCGACGGACAGGGCTTACTCTACGAGCAGTACTTC. Translating it yields CAWSDGQGLLYEQYF.

The gene calls are TRBV28 and TRBJ2-7; D gene ambiguous. V was shortened by 7 bases and J by 6 bases, with 19 bases between the two germline ends. Germline-derived CDR1 and CDR2 are MDHEN and SYDVKM. There are 14 residues in the CDR3. CDR3 sequence: CASTLINGPSEQYF. In DNA form, the CDR3 reads TGTGCCAGCACCCTAATCAATGGGCCCAGCGAGCAGTACTTC. The full variable domain, completed using reference TRBV28 and TRBJ2-7, is DVKVTQSSRYLVKRTGEKVFLECVQDMDHENMFWYRQDPGLGLRLIYFSYDVKMKEKGDIPEGYSVSREKKERFSLILESASTNQTSMYLCASTLINGPSEQYFGPGTRLTVT.

This chain uses TRBV6-5 with TRBJ1-2; no clear D. This CDR3 is 14 amino acids long. Germline V gene data show CDR1 as MNHEY and CDR2 as SVGAGI. Trimming cost V 5 bases and J 1 base, with 11 bases left between them. The CDR3, as DNA: TGTGCCAGCAGTGAGGGTTGGGGTAACTATGGCTACACCTTC. Residues: CASSEGWGNYGYTF.

V is TRBV4-2 and J is TRBJ2-7, with TRBD2 matching over 14 bases. In germline, CDR1 is LGHNA, CDR2 YNFKEQ. V gave up 4 bases and J gave up 9 bases; unmatched junction bases: 11. The CDR3 totals 16 residues. For the CDR3, the DNA is TGTGCCAGCAGCCCCCGCGGACTAGCGGGGGGTTTAAGGCAGTACTTC. Translation gives CASSPRGLAGGLRQYF.

V usage is TRBV6-9 and J usage is TRBJ1-5, with D perhaps TRBD1 (6 bases). CDR3 length equals 14 residues. The V gene's germline CDR1 is MNHGY and CDR2 SVAAGI. Trimming removed 10 bases from V and 0 bases from J, with 13 bases in between. The CDR3 DNA is TGTGCCAAGGACAGAAATTATAGCAATCAGCCCCAGCATTTT. As protein: CAKDRNYSNQPQHF.

The genes are TRBV30 and TRBJ2-3; 7 bases line up with TRBD2. Germline lookup yields CDR1 GTSNPN and CDR2 SVGIG (reference sequence). J lost 3 bases, V lost 3 bases, and 9 bases had no gene match. The CDR3 consists of 15 residues. CDR3 bases: TGTGCCTGGAGAGGAACCAGCGGGGCAACAGATACGCAGTATTTT. Protein product: CAWRGTSGATDTQYF.

The V gene is TRBV27, the J gene TRBJ2-7; 9 bases fit TRBD1. This CDR3 is built from 17 residues. The germline gives CDR1 MNHEY, CDR2 SMNVEV (reference sequence). Germline trimming cut 4 bases from V and 1 base from J; bases unmatched to any gene: 11. The CDR3 DNA follows: TGTGCCAGCAGTTCCCAGCTACCGGGACAGGGTTCCTACGAGCAGTACTTC. Translation: CASSSQLPGQGSYEQYF.

The CDR3, as DNA: TGTGCCAGCAGTTTATCATCAGGTGGGAACTATGGCTACACCTTC. The encoded protein is CASSLSSGGNYGYTF. This rearrangement joins TRBV28 to TRBJ1-2; no clear D gene. V shed 1 base and J shed 2 bases, with 11 bases lying between them. The CDR3 contains 15 residues. Germline V CDR1 and CDR2: MDHEN, SYDVKM.

This rearrangement joins TRBV5-1 to TRBJ1-5, with a weak D call TRBD1 (5 bases). This CDR3 is 15 amino acids long. CDR1 and CDR2 (germline): SGHRS, YFSETQ. The germline V and J ends were trimmed by 0 bases and 5 bases, with 12 bases remaining between them. The CDR3, as DNA: TGCGCCAGCAGCTTGGAGCCCGGGGGAGATCAGCCCCAGCATTTT. Protein: CASSLEPGGDQPQHF.

The chain joins TRBV5-5 to TRBJ1-5; D ambiguous. Trimming took 0 bases from V and 3 from J, leaving 7 bases between them. This CDR3 is 14 amino acids long. Germline values: CDR1 SGHKS, CDR2 YYEKEE (reference sequence). CDR3 nucleotide sequence: TGTGCCAGCAGCTTGGCCTTAATCAATCAGCCCCAGCATTTT. Protein sequence: CASSLALINQPQHF.

This rearrangement joins TRBV23-1 to TRBJ1-6; a possible D gene is TRBD1 (5 bases). TRBV23-1 is an ORF, and what it does is uncertain. V was trimmed by 7 bases and J by 4 bases, leaving 26 bases between them. The CDR3 is made up of 19 amino acids. The CDR3 DNA reads as TGCGCCAGCATCAAAAGGGGCAGGAGTATCCGGTGTTATAATTCACCCCTCCACTTT. It codes for CASIKRGRSIRCYNSPLHF.

This sequence joins TRBV5-8 and TRBJ2-3; 8 nucleotides agree with TRBD1. Trimming removed 0 bases from V and 3 bases from J; junction bases left unmatched: 3. The germline gives CDR1 SGHTS, CDR2 YDEGEE. This CDR3 has 15 residues. CDR3 region: CASSLGQGTTDTQYF. CDR3 DNA sequence: TGTGCCAGCAGCTTGGGACAGGGGACGACAGATACGCAGTATTTT.

This chain links TRBV7-9 with TRBJ2-7; 9 bases align to TRBD1. Germline trimming cut 5 bases from V and 3 bases from J; bases unmatched to any gene: 8. The CDR3 is 15 amino acids. In germline, CDR1 is SEHNR, CDR2 FQNEAQ (reference sequence). Written as DNA, the CDR3 is TGTGCCAGCAGCCTCATACCGGACAGGGGCTACGAGCAGTACTTC. This encodes CASSLIPDRGYEQYF.

For the CDR3, the DNA is TGCGCCAGCAGCTTAGACATGACCACCTACGAGCAGTACTTC. It translates to CASSLDMTTYEQYF. The V and J genes are TRBV5-1 and TRBJ2-7; D remains unclear. Germline-derived CDR1 and CDR2 are SGHRS and YFSETQ. Between the trimmed V and J ends, which lost 2 bases and 2 bases, there was a span of 11 bases. There are 14 residues in the CDR3.

The V gene is TRBV9, the J gene TRBJ1-2; D not resolved. The CDR3 spans 13 residues. The germline V gene has CDR1 SGDLS and CDR2 YYNGEE. The V and J ends lost 0 bases and 5 bases respectively, with 8 bases between them. This chain's CDR3 is CASSVAVGYGYTF. Written as DNA, the CDR3 is TGTGCCAGCAGCGTAGCTGTCGGTTATGGCTACACCTTC.

This clone has only one observation. CDR3 sequence reads: CATGTGPQETQYF. The CDR3 DNA sequence: TGTGCCACCGGGACAGGGCCACAAGAGACCCAGTACTTC. The chain employs TRBV7-2 and TRBJ2-5; 9 bases align to TRBD1. J was trimmed by 2 bases and V by 10 bases; bases with no gene match: 5. The CDR3 totals 13 residues. Germline CDR1 reads SGHTA; CDR2 reads FQGNSA.

V and J are TRBV6-1 and TRBJ2-7; 7 bases map to TRBD2. CDR1 is MNHNS, CDR2 SASEGT, per germline. This CDR3 is built from 13 residues. For the CDR3, the DNA is TGTGCAACAGCGGGGACCAGGCCCCACGAGCAGTACTTC. As protein: CATAGTRPHEQYF.

The genes are TRBV4-2 and TRBJ2-2; 8 bases agree with TRBD2. The V gene end was trimmed by 1 base and the J gene end by 0 bases; junction bases not matched to a gene: 10. Germline-derived CDR1 and CDR2 are LGHNA and YNFKEQ. The CDR3 runs to 19 residues. CDR3 sequence: CASSQASSGGIANTGELFF. The CDR3 DNA reads as TGTGCCAGCAGCCAAGCTTCCAGCGGGGGAATCGCGAACACCGGGGAGCTGTTTTTT.

This rearrangement joins TRBV15 to TRBJ2-5; 10 bases line up with TRBD2. The germline gives CDR1 LNHNV, CDR2 YYDKDF (reference sequence). V lost 0 bases and J lost 3; bases outside the gene matches: 1. The length of the CDR3 is 15 residues. The chain's CDR3 is CATSRDLAGEETQYF. In DNA, the CDR3 is TGTGCCACCAGCAGAGATCTAGCGGGGGAAGAGACCCAGTACTTC.

J is TRBJ1-2 and V is TRBV5-4, with 7 bases identical to TRBD1. From germline, CDR1 is SGHNT and CDR2 YYREEE (reference sequence). V lost 6 bases and J lost 4; bases outside the gene matches: 15. The CDR3 has 16 residues. CDR3 nucleotide sequence: TGTGCCAGCACCAGACTGCCCGGGACAGCGAGCTATGGCTACACCTTC. Translated, it gives CASTRLPGTASYGYTF.

In its sample, this clone was seen once. This chain connects TRBV14 to TRBJ2-3; D is perhaps TRBD2 (6 bases). The germline V and J ends were trimmed by 2 bases and 2 bases, with 14 bases remaining between them. This CDR3 is built from 16 residues. CDR1 is SGHDN, CDR2 FVKESK, per germline. This CDR3 reads CASSQTRDSVTDTQYF. The CDR3 DNA follows: TGTGCCAGCAGCCAAACCCGGGACTCCGTCACAGATACGCAGTATTTT. Filled out from reference TRBV14 and TRBJ2-3, the complete variable domain reads EAGVTQFPSHSVIEKGQTVTLRCDPISGHDNLYWYRRVMGKEIKFLLHFVKESKQDESGMPNNRFLAERTGGTYSTLKVQPAELEDSGVYFCASSQTRDSVTDTQYFGPGTRLTVL.

This clone was observed once. The rearrangement uses TRBV9 and TRBJ2-1; D not resolved. This CDR3 spans 11 amino acids. In germline, CDR1 is SGDLS, CDR2 YYNGEE. Trimming pared 0 bases from V and 9 bases from J, leaving 4 bases between. The CDR3 spells CASSVGAEQFF. The CDR3 bases are TGTGCCAGCAGCGTAGGGGCTGAGCAGTTCTTC.

This clone appeared a single time. The rearrangement uses TRBV15 and TRBJ2-5; 11 positions agree with TRBD2. The germline V gene encodes CDR1 LNHNV and CDR2 YYDKDF (reference sequence). Unmatched junction bases numbered 2, after V lost 1 base and J lost 1 base. The CDR3 covers 16 residues. The CDR3 is CATSRGLAGSQETQYF. DNA of the CDR3: TGTGCCACCAGCAGAGGACTAGCGGGGTCCCAAGAGACCCAGTACTTC.

The V and J genes are TRBV19 and TRBJ1-5; D is possibly TRBD1 (5 bases). CDR3 size: 15 residues. The germline V gene has CDR1 LNHDA and CDR2 SQIVND (reference sequence). The V end was cut by 4 bases, the J end by 0 bases, with 10 bases between. CDR3 amino acids: CASSTVDSSNQPQHF. The CDR3 DNA reads as TGTGCCAGTAGTACCGTCGACAGTAGCAATCAGCCCCAGCATTTT.

The CDR3 coding sequence is TGTGCCTGGAGTGTAACAGGAAATGAGCAGTTCTTC. This gives the protein CAWSVTGNEQFF. This chain uses TRBV30 with TRBJ2-1; D is possibly TRBD1 (5 bases). Germline V gene lookup returns CDR1 GTSNPN and CDR2 SVGIG (reference sequence). CDR3 size: 12 residues. V was pared by 0 bases and J by 7 bases, with 7 bases between.

This clone was observed a few times. The chain joins TRBV5-6 to TRBJ1-6, with D tentatively TRBD1 (6 bases). The CDR3 covers 13 residues. Germline V gene lookup returns CDR1 SGHDT and CDR2 YYEEEE. Trimming took 0 bases from V and 9 from J, leaving 7 bases between them. The CDR3 sequence: CASSLDRVSPLHF. The DNA of the CDR3 is TGTGCCAGCAGCTTGGACAGGGTTTCACCCCTCCACTTT.

This CDR3 reads CASSPPTGGTEAFF. DNA for the CDR3: TGTGCCAGCTCACCACCGACAGGGGGTACTGAAGCTTTCTTT. The J gene is TRBJ1-1, the V gene TRBV18; TRBD1 matches at 9 bases. In germline, CDR1 is KGHSH, CDR2 LQKENI. This CDR3 has 14 amino acids. With V trimmed by 0 bases and J by 5 bases, 1 base remained unmatched.